A single T cell receptor beta chain is shown here with its context. This specimen belongs to a study of graft-versus-host responses after intestinal transplantation. The wider study: Anti-thymocyte globulin induction preceded three to four years of tacrolimus and steroid maintenance in all recipients.

Profiling relied on immunoSEQ multiplex PCR, and the TCRdb table lists in-frame clones only, not all of them. This table has 20,000 or so clones, approximately 46% appearing once. After the reaction, proliferating CFSE-low CD3+CD4+ and CD3+CD8+ responders were sorted. CDR1 is SGHKS and CDR2 is YYEKEE in the germline V gene (reference sequence). Germline trimming cut 0 bases from V and 3 bases from J; bases unmatched to any gene: 6. This CDR3 has 16 amino acids. Points from the study as a whole: In recipient marrow, GvH clones were found, and some appeared first in ileum or blood.

This material consisted of alloreactive CD4+ T cells from a mixed lymphocyte reaction culture, taken before intestinal transplant. Subset given: CFSE-low proliferating T cells sorted from approximately 6-day pre-transplant mixed lymphocyte reaction (GvH or HvG direction). This chain links TRBV5-5 with TRBJ2-7; TRBD1 aligns across 10 bases. The origin of this receptor is a human patient who received an intestinal transplant. The CDR3 DNA reads as TGTGCCAGCAGCTTGGAAGGGACAGGGGTTGTCTACGAGCAGTACTTC. This translates into CASSLEGTGVVYEQYF.